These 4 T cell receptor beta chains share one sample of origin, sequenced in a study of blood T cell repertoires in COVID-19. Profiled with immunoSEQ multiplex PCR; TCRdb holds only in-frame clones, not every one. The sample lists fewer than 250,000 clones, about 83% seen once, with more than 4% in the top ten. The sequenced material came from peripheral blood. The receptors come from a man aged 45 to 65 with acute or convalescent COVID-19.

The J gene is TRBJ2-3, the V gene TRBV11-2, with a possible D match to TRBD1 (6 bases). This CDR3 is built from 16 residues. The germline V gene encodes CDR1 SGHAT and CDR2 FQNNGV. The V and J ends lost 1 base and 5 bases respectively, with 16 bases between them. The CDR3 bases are TGTGCCAGCAGCTTAGCCGGAACAGGGAGTTTAGATACGCAGTATTTT. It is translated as CASSLAGTGSLDTQYF.

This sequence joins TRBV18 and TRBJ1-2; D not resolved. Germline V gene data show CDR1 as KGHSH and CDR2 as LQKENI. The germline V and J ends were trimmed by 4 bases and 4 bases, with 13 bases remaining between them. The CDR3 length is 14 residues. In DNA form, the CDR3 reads TGTGCCAGCTCACTTACCCCAGAGGGCTATGGCTACACCTTC. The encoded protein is CASSLTPEGYGYTF.

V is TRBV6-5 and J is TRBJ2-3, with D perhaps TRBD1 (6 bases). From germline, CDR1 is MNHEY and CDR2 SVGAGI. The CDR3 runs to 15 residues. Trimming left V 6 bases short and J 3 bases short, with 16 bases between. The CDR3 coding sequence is TGTGCCAGCAGCTTTCAGGGGAGTTGGACAGATACGCAGTATTTT. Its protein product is CASSFQGSWTDTQYF.

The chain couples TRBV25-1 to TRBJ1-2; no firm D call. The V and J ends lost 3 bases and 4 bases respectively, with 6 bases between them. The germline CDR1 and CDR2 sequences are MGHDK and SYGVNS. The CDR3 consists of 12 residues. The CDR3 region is CASSDPGYGYTF. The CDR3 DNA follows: TGTGCCAGCAGTGACCCCGGCTATGGCTACACCTTC.